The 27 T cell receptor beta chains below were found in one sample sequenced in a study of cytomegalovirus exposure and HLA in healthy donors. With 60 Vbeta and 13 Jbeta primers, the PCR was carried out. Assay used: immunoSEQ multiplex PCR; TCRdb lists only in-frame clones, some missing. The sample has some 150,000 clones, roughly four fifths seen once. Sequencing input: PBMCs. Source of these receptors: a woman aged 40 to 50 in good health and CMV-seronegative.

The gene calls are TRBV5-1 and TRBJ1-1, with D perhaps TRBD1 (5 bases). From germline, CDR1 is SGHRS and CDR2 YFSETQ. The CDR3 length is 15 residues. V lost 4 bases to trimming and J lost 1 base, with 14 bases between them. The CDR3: CASSIQAGSNTEAFF. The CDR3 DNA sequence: TGCGCCAGCAGCATACAGGCGGGATCGAACACTGAAGCTTTCTTT.

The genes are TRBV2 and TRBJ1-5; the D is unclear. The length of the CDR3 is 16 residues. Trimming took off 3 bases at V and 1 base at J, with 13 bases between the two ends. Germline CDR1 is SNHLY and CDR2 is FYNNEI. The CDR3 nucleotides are TGTGCCAGCAGTGATAGAACAGTAAGGAGCAATCAGCCCCAGCATTTT. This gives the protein CASSDRTVRSNQPQHF.

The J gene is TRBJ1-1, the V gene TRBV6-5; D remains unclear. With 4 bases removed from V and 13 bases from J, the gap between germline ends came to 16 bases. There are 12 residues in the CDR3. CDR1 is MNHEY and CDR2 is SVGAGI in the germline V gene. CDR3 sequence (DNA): TGTGCCAGCAGTTTATCGGGAGTCCTGCTTTTCTTT. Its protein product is CASSLSGVLLFF.

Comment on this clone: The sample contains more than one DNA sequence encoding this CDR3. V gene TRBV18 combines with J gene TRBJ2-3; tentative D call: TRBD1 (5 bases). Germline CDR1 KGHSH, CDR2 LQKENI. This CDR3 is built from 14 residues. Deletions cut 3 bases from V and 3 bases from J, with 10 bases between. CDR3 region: CASSPTQGTDTQYF. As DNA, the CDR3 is TGTGCCAGCTCACCCACTCAGGGAACAGATACGCAGTATTTT.

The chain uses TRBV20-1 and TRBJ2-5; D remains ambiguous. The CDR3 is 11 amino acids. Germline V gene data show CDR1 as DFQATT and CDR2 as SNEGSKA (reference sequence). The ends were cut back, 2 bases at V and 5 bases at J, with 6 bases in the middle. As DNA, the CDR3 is TGCAGTGCTAGACCCCATGAGACCCAGTACTTC. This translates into CSARPHETQYF.

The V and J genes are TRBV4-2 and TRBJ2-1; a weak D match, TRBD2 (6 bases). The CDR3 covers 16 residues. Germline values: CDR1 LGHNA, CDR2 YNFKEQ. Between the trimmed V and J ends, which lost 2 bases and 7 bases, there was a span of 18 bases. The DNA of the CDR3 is TGTGCCAGCAGCCAAAGAAGGACGGGAGCTGGAAATGAGCAGTTCTTC. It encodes CASSQRRTGAGNEQFF.

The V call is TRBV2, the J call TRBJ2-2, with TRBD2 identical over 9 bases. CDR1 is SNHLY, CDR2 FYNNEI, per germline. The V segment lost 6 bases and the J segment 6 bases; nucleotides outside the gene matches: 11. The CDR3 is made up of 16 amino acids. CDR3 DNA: TGTGCCAGCAGGCGGAGGGGGGGACTAGCTTCCGGGGAGCTGTTTTTT. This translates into CASRRRGGLASGELFF. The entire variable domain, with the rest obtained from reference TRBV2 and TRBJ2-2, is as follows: EPEVTQTPSHQVTQMGQEVILRCVPISNHLYFYWYRQILGQKVEFLVSFYNNEISEKSEIFDDQFSVERPDGSNFTLKIRSTKLEDSAMYFCASRRRGGLASGELFFGEGSRLTVL.

The CDR3 nucleotides are TGTGCCAGCAGCTCCGGGGGCTCTGGGGCCAACGTCCTGACTTTC. Protein sequence: CASSSGGSGANVLTF. The chain combines TRBV5-4 with TRBJ2-6, with D maybe TRBD2 (6 bases). V lost 3 bases and J lost 0, with 7 bases in between. This CDR3 comprises 15 residues. The germline V gene has CDR1 SGHNT and CDR2 YYREEE (reference sequence).

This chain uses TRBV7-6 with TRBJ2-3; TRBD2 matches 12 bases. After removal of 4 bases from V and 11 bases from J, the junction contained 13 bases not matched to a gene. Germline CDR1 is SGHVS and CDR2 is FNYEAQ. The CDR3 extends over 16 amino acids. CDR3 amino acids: CASSSLAGGPGGMQYF. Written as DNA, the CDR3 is TGTGCCAGCAGCTCCCTAGCGGGAGGGCCCGGAGGTATGCAGTATTTT.

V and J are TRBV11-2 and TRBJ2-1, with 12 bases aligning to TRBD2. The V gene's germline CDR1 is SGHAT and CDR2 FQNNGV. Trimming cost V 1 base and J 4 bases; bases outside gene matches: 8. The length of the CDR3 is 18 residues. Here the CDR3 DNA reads TGTGCCAGCAGCTTAGCCCCGAATCTAGCGGGAGGGTACAATGAGCAGTTCTTC. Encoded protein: CASSLAPNLAGGYNEQFF.

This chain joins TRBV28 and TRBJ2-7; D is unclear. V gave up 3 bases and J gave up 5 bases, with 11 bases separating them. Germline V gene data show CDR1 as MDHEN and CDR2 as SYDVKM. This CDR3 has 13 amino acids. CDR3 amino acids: CASSFTPGDEQYF. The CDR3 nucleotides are TGTGCCAGCAGTTTTACGCCAGGCGACGAGCAGTACTTC.

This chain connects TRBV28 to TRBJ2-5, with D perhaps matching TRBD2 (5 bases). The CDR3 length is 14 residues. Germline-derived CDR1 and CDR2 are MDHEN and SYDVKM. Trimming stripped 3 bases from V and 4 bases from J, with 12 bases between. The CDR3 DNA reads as TGTGCCAGCAGTTTCGGAGGAATTCCAGAGACCCAGTACTTC. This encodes CASSFGGIPETQYF.

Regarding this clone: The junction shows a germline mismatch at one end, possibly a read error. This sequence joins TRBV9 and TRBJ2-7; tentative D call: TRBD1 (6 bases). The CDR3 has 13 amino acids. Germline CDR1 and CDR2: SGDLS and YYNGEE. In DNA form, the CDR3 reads TGTACCAGCAGCGTAGATGTGGGGGCAAAGGTGTACTTC. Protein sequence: CTSSVDVGAKVYF.

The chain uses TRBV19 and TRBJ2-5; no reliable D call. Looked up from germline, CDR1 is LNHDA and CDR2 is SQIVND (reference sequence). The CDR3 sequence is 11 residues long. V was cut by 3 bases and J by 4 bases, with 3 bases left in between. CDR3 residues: CASSIRETQYF. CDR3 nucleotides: TGTGCCAGTAGTATCCGAGAGACCCAGTACTTC. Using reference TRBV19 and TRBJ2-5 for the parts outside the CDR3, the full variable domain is DGGITQSPKYLFRKEGQNVTLSCEQNLNHDAMYWYRQDPGQGLRLIYYSQIVNDFQKGDIAEGYSVSREKKESFPLTVTSAQKNPTAFYLCASSIRETQYFGPGTRLLVL.

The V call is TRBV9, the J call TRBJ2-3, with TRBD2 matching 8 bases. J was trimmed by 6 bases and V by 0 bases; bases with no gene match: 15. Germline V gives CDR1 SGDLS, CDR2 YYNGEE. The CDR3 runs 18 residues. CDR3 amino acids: CASSVAPSTSGGSDTQYF. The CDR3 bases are TGTGCCAGCAGCGTAGCTCCCTCAACTAGCGGAGGGTCTGATACGCAGTATTTT.

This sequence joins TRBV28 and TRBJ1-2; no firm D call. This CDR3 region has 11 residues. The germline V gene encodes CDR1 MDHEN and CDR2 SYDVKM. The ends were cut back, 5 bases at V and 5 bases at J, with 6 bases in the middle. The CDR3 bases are TGTGCCAGCAGTACACAGTATGGCTACACCTTC. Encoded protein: CASSTQYGYTF.

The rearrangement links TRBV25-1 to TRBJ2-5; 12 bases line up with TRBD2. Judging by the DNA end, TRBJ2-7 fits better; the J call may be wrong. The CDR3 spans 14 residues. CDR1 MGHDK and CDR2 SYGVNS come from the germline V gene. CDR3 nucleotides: TGTGCCAGCAGGACTAGCGGGAGATCATACGAGCAGTACTTC. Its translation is CASRTSGRSYEQYF.

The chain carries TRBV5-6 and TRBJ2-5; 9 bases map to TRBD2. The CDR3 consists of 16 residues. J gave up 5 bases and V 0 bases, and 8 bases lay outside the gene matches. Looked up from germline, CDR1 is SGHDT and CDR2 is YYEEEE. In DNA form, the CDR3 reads TGTGCCAGCAGCTTGGGTTTAGCGGGAGTTGGGGAGACCCAGTACTTC. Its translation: CASSLGLAGVGETQYF.

CDR3 in amino acids: CASSLRLAASTDTQYF. The CDR3, as DNA: TGTGCCAGCAGCTTGCGACTAGCGGCTAGCACAGATACGCAGTATTTT. The chain couples TRBV13 to TRBJ2-3; TRBD2 agrees at 9 bases. The junction had 4 bases not matched to a gene; V was cut back by 3 bases and J by 0 bases. The germline gives CDR1 PRHDT, CDR2 FYEKMQ (reference sequence). This CDR3 has 16 amino acids.

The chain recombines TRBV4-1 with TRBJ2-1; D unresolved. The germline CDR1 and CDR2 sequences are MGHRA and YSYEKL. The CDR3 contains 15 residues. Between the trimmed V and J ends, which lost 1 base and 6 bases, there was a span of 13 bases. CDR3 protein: CASSQGSSRFNEQFF. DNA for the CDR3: TGCGCCAGCAGCCAAGGATCCTCCCGGTTCAATGAGCAGTTCTTC.

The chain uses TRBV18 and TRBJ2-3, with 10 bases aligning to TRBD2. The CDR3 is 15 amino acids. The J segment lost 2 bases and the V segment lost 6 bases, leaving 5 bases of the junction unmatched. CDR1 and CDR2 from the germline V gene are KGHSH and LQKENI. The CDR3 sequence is CASSRGLADTDTQYF. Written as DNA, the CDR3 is TGTGCCAGCTCCCGCGGACTAGCGGACACAGATACGCAGTATTTT. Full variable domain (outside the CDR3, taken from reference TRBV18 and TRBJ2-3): NAGVMQNPRHLVRRRGQEARLRCSPMKGHSHVYWYRQLPEEGLKFMVYLQKENIIDESGMPKERFSAEFPKEGPSILRIQQVVRGDSAAYFCASSRGLADTDTQYFGPGTRLTVL.

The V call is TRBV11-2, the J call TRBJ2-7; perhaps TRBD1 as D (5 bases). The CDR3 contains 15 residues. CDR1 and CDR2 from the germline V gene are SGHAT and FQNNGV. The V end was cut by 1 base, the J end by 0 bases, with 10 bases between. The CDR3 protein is CASSLGRAGSYEQYF. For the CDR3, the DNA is TGTGCCAGCAGCTTAGGCAGGGCAGGCTCCTACGAGCAGTACTTC.

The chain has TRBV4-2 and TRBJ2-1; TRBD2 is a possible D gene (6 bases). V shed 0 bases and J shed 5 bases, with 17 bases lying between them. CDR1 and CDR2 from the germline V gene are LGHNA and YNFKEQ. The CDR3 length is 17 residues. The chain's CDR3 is CASSQDPSGWGDNEQFF. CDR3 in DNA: TGTGCCAGCAGCCAAGACCCCTCAGGCTGGGGGGACAATGAGCAGTTCTTC.

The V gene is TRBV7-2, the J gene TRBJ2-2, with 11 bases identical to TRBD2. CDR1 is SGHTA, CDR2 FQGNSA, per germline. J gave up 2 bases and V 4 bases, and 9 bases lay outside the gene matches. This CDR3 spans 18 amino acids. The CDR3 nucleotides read TGTGCCAGCAGCTATAAACGTGGGACTAGCGGAAACACCGGGGAGCTGTTTTTT. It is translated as CASSYKRGTSGNTGELFF.

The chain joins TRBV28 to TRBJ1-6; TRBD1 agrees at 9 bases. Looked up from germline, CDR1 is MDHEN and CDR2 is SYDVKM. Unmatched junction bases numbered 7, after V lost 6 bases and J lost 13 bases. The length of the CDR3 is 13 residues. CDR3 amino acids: CASRGTGRFPLHF. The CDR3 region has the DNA TGTGCCAGCAGGGGGACAGGGAGGTTTCCCCTCCACTTT.

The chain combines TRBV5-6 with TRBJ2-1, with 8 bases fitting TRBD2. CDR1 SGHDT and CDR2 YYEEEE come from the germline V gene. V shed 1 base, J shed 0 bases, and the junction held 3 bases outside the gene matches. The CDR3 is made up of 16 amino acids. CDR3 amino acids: CASSLTSGSSYNEQFF. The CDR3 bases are TGTGCCAGCAGCTTGACTAGCGGAAGCTCCTACAATGAGCAGTTCTTC.

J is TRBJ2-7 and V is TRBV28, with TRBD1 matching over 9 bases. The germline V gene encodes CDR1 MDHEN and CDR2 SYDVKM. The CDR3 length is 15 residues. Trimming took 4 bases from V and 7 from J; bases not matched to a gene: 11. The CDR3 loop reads CASSSPGTGLGEQYF. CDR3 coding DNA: TGTGCCAGCAGTTCCCCCGGGACAGGGCTGGGGGAGCAGTACTTC. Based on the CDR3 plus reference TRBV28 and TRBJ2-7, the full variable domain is DVKVTQSSRYLVKRTGEKVFLECVQDMDHENMFWYRQDPGLGLRLIYFSYDVKMKEKGDIPEGYSVSREKKERFSLILESASTNQTSMYLCASSSPGTGLGEQYFGPGTRLTVT.